Sequencing of this T cell receptor (beta chain) was carried out in a study of memory CD4+ T cells and cytomegalovirus serostatus. Study-level background: Healthy Belgian adult donors included about nine CMV-positive and some 23 CMV-negative people.

The V end was cut by 0 bases, the J end by 0 bases, with 6 bases between. CDR1 is SGDLS, CDR2 YYNGEE, per germline. CDR3 length: 14 residues. Single viable CD3+CD4+CD8-CD45RO+ cells were sorted as the memory CD4+ T cells. CMV serostatus came from serum IgG against pp150, pp28, p38, p52. Study-wide results and limits: CD4+ memory repertoires contained about two fifths of the 164 reported CMV TCRbeta sequences.

Concerning this clone itself: Its target is unknown.

The method was immunoSEQ multiplex PCR; TCRdb's version includes in-frame clones alone and lacks a portion of them. The data contain tens of thousands of clones, 70% to 85% of them singletons. The chain has TRBV9 and TRBJ1-2; D call uncertain. This receptor was obtained from an adult in good health and CMV-seronegative. The source material was memory CD4+ T cells from blood. CDR3 sequence: CASSVGQPNYGYTF. As DNA, the CDR3 is TGTGCCAGCAGCGTAGGGCAGCCTAACTATGGCTACACCTTC.